This section outlines one T cell receptor beta chain sequence together with its context. This record comes from a study of blood T cell repertoires in COVID-19. Study-level information: Nucleic acid was either cDNA or gDNA, and it came from T cells, B-cell-depleted T cells, or PBMCs.

The method was immunoSEQ multiplex PCR; TCRdb's version includes in-frame clones alone and lacks a portion of them. The data hold about 150,000 clones, with roughly nine tenths observed a single time. The CDR3 runs 13 residues. V gave up 5 bases and J gave up 7 bases, with 14 bases separating them. The rearrangement links TRBV12-3 or TRBV12-4 to TRBJ2-5; D is perhaps TRBD1 (6 bases). The origin of this receptor is a human donor in a cohort sampled during active COVID-19. Input material: peripheral blood. CDR3 nucleotide sequence: TGTGCCAGCAGTGGGACACCAATCGGGACCCAGTACTTC. Translation gives CASSGTPIGTQYF.